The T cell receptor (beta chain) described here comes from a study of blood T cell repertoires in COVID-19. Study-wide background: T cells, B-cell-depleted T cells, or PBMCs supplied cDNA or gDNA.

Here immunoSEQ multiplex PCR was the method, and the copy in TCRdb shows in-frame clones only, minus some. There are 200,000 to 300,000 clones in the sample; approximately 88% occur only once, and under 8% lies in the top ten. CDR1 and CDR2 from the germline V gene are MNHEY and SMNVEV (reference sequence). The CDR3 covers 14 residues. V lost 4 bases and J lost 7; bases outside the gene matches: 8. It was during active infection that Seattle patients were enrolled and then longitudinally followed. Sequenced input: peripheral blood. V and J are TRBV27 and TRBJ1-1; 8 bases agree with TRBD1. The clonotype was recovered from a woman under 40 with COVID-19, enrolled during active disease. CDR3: CASSWGGDRNEAFF. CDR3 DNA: TGTGCCAGCAGTTGGGGGGGGGACAGGAATGAAGCTTTCTTT.